Listed below are T cell receptor beta chains from one sample, sequenced in a study of early T cells in non-severe SARS-CoV-2 infection. Each CDR3 protein gets one entry after TCRdb re-called the 5' RACE reads with MiXCR. The sample has 40,000 to 55,000 distinct CDR3 sequences; approximately 9.8% are singletons. Sequencing used whole blood. The receptor source for this set is an adult who was a healthcare worker with PCR-confirmed SARS-CoV-2 infection or an uninfected control (not recorded which). The CDR3 runs from the conserved cysteine through the conserved F or W. Each record gives: D gene, V gene, J gene, clone size, CDR3 DNA, CDR3 protein. A D gene is named only where the DNA matches it firmly. Clone size is shown for a subset of rows, as once, few, many or a class of expanded clone.

TRBD2,TRBV6-1,TRBJ2-1,.,TGTGCCACGCGGGAGGGCGGCAATGAGCAGTTCTTC,CATREGGNEQFF
.,TRBV29-1,TRBJ1-2,.,TGCAGCGCTGGTGGGGATGGCTACACCTTC,CSAGGDGYTF
.,TRBV11-2,TRBJ2-5,few,TGTGCCAGCAGCTCTTACAGGAAAGAGACCCAGTACTTC,CASSSYRKETQYF
TRBD1,TRBV6-6,TRBJ1-6,.,TGTGCCAGCAGTTACCCCCCAGGGGGCGATTCACCCCTCCACTTT,CASSYPPGGDSPLHF
.,TRBV4-2,TRBJ2-7,.,TGTGCCAGCAGCCAACCGTCCGGGGAGCAGTACTTC,CASSQPSGEQYF
.,TRBV29-1,TRBJ2-6,medium-sized,TGCAGCGTTTTAGTAGCGGCTGGGGCCAACGTCCTGACTTTC,CSVLVAAGANVLTF
TRBD1,TRBV28,TRBJ1-4,.,TGTGCCAGCAGTTTATGGCAGGGGGACGAAAAACTGTTTTTT,CASSLWQGDEKLFF
.,TRBV4-2,TRBJ2-2,.,TGTGCCAGCAGCCAAGTTTTGACCAGCGGGGAGCTGTTTTTT,CASSQVLTSGELFF
.,TRBV7-2,TRBJ2-2,.,TGTGCCAGCAGCTTAGCCACCGGGGAGCTGTTTTTT,CASSLATGELFF
TRBD1,TRBV28,TRBJ2-7,few,TGTGCCAGCGAGGGGGCCTCCTACGAGCAGTACTTC,CASEGASYEQYF
TRBD1,TRBV11-2,TRBJ2-7,few,TGTGCCAGCAGCTTGTCGAGGGGGCAGGCACACGAGCAGTACTTC,CASSLSRGQAHEQYF
.,TRBV29-1,TRBJ2-7,.,TGCAGCGTCGCGAGGGCTCCCGCGGACGAGCAGTACTTC,CSVARAPADEQYF
.,TRBV6-5,TRBJ2-7,.,TGTGCCAGCAGTCCTTCCCCAGCGGTCCACAAGCAGTACTTC,CASSPSPAVHKQYF
TRBD1,TRBV5-1,TRBJ2-7,few,TGCGCCAGCAGCCTTCGGACAGGGACCTACGAGCAGTACTTC,CASSLRTGTYEQYF
TRBD2,TRBV20-1,TRBJ2-1,many,TGCAGTGCTAGAGCCCCTCTAGCGGGAGATTTCTATGAGCAGTTCTTC,CSARAPLAGDFYEQFF
.,TRBV7-8,TRBJ2-3,few,TGTGCCAGCAGCTTAGGGGGTACCGGCACAGATACGCAGTATTTT,CASSLGGTGTDTQYF
TRBD2,TRBV12-5,TRBJ2-1,many,TGTGCTAGTGGTTTGGTAAGGGGCGGATCGACTAGCGGGAGCTCCTATGAGCAGTTCTTC,CASGLVRGGSTSGSSYEQFF
.,TRBV7-9,TRBJ2-3,.,TGTGCCAGCAGCTTAGCGGGGCGTATGACAGATACGCAGTATTTT,CASSLAGRMTDTQYF
TRBD2,TRBV5-5,TRBJ2-7,many,TGTGCCAGCACCATTTCCGGGACTAGCGGATTCTACGAGCAGTACTTC,CASTISGTSGFYEQYF
.,TRBV7-9,TRBJ1-3,many,TGTGCCAGCAGCTTCGGGTCTTCTGGAAACACCATATATTTT,CASSFGSSGNTIYF
.,TRBV27,TRBJ2-4,.,TGTGCCAGCAGTTTTAGACAGGCGTCCAAAAACATTCAGTACTTC,CASSFRQASKNIQYF
TRBD2,TRBV11-2,TRBJ2-7,many,TGTGCCAGCAGCATGCGGGAGGCTGCCCGAGACGAGCAGTACTTC,CASSMREAARDEQYF
.,TRBV2,TRBJ2-1,medium-sized,TGTGCCAGCAGTGAAGCGCTGGCAGAACCAAAACGCAATGAGCAGTTCTTC,CASSEALAEPKRNEQFF
TRBD2,TRBV6-6,TRBJ2-2,few,TGTGCCAGCAGTTACTCGGGGAACGGGAGGCCCGGGGAGCTGTTTTTT,CASSYSGNGRPGELFF
TRBD2,TRBV10-3,TRBJ2-7,many,TGTGCCATCAGTCGGACTAGCGGGGATTACGAGCAGTACTTC,CAISRTSGDYEQYF